Presented here are 4 T cell receptor beta chains from one specimen sequenced in a study of shared clonotypes between healthy human individuals. Generated by immunoSEQ multiplex PCR, the TCRdb table keeps only in-frame clones and is missing some. The table records under 2.5 million clones, around 92% of them present only once. The sequencing input was naive CD4+ T cells from PBMCs. Noted subset: CD45RA+ positively selected. The receptors stem from a man in his late teens or twenties in good health. Some clones in this sample may be carry-over from other donors' samples.

The gene calls are TRBV18 and TRBJ2-2; 10 bases fit TRBD2. Germline CDR1 KGHSH, CDR2 LQKENI. V trimming: 3 bases; J trimming: 6 bases; junction bases outside the gene matches: 7. This CDR3 region has 16 residues. CDR3 nucleotides: TGTGCCAGCTCACCGGGGCTAGCGGGAGTGTCCGGGGAGCTGTTTTTT. Amino acid sequence: CASSPGLAGVSGELFF.

This clone is a singleton in its sample. The gene calls are TRBV11-2 and TRBJ2-2, with 7 bases that match TRBD2. CDR1 is SGHAT, CDR2 FQNNGV, per germline. The V gene end was trimmed by 6 bases and the J gene end by 0 bases; junction bases not matched to a gene: 4. The CDR3 runs to 15 residues. The CDR3 nucleotides are TGTGCCAGCAGTCCGGGACTAACGAACACCGGGGAGCTGTTTTTT. Translated, it gives CASSPGLTNTGELFF. Drawing the rest from reference TRBV11-2 and TRBJ2-2, the complete variable domain is EAGVAQSPRYKIIEKRQSVAFWCNPISGHATLYWYQQILGQGPKLLIQFQNNGVVDDSQLPKDRFSAERLKGVDSTLKIQPAKLEDSAVYLCASSPGLTNTGELFFGEGSRLTVL.

The J gene is TRBJ2-7, the V gene TRBV10-3; possible D gene TRBD2, 5 bases. V was trimmed by 8 bases and J by 2 bases, leaving 19 bases between them. Germline V CDR1 and CDR2: ENHRY, SYGVKD. The CDR3 totals 15 residues. The CDR3 region is CAIWAGPATPYEQYF. In DNA, the CDR3 is TGTGCCATCTGGGCGGGTCCCGCGACACCCTACGAGCAGTACTTC.

The chain is built from TRBV9 and TRBJ1-3, with D perhaps TRBD1 (5 bases). The CDR3 covers 17 residues. Per germline, CDR1 SGDLS and CDR2 YYNGEE. V was clipped by 0 bases and J by 3 bases, with 16 bases between them. CDR3 coding DNA: TGTGCCAGCAGCGTAGCATCGGGCCAGGGAGGTGGAAACACCATATATTTT. This translates into CASSVASGQGGGNTIYF.